This entry lists 32 T cell receptor beta chains sequenced from one sample in a study of cytomegalovirus exposure and HLA in healthy donors. The PCR contained 60 Vbeta and 13 Jbeta primers. Sequencing was performed with immunoSEQ multiplex PCR; in TCRdb, only in-frame clones are kept and a portion is missing. The sample carries some 96,000 clones, 55% to 75% recorded once. Sequenced material: PBMCs. Receptor source: a man between 60 and 75 years old in good health and CMV-seronegative.

This clone came up once. The CDR3 DNA reads TGTGCCAGCAGTCCCCGACAGGGGATGAACACTGAAGCTTTCTTT. Its translation: CASSPRQGMNTEAFF. V and J are TRBV6-1 and TRBJ1-1; TRBD1 aligns across 8 bases. The V and J ends lost 5 bases and 0 bases, in that order; junction bases with no gene match: 5. The CDR3 runs 15 residues. The germline CDR1 and CDR2 sequences are MNHNS and SASEGT.

V and J are TRBV11-3 and TRBJ2-1; 8 bases fit TRBD1. Losses at the gene ends were 5 bases for V and 5 bases for J; bases not matched to a gene: 11. CDR1 and CDR2 from the germline V gene are SGHNT and YENEEA. The CDR3 extends over 16 amino acids. CDR3 nucleotide sequence: TGTGCCAGCAGCCCGACAGGGGCCGTCGGGAACAATGAGCAGTTCTTC. Protein sequence: CASSPTGAVGNNEQFF.

The V gene is TRBV6-5, the J gene TRBJ1-6; no clear D. In germline, CDR1 is MNHEY, CDR2 SVGAGI. The CDR3 runs 13 residues. V was cut by 0 bases and J by 14 bases, with 11 bases left in between. The CDR3, as DNA: TGTGCCAGCAGTTACTCGAGCATGCGGGCCCTCCACTTT. Protein: CASSYSSMRALHF.

The chain couples TRBV19 to TRBJ1-5; D is ambiguous. The CDR3 contains 13 residues. CDR1 LNHDA and CDR2 SQIVND come from the germline V gene (reference sequence). Trimming removed 9 bases at V and 0 bases at J, with 9 bases between. The DNA for the CDR3 is TGTGCCAGCGGGAGCCATAGCAATCAGCCCCAGCATTTT. It specifies CASGSHSNQPQHF.

The chain joins TRBV18 to TRBJ1-4, with D unresolved. The CDR3 covers 15 residues. Between the trimmed V and J ends, which lost 4 bases and 3 bases, there was a span of 12 bases. Germline V gives CDR1 KGHSH, CDR2 LQKENI. Written as DNA, the CDR3 is TGTGCCAGCTCACAAACTCACGGGTCTAATGAAAAACTGTTTTTT. Translation gives CASSQTHGSNEKLFF.

The rearrangement uses TRBV7-9 and TRBJ2-7; 7 bases are a match to TRBD2. V shed 5 bases, J shed 3 bases, and the junction held 10 bases outside the gene matches. CDR3 length equals 15 residues. CDR1 is SEHNR, CDR2 FQNEAQ, per germline (reference sequence). The CDR3 bases are TGTGCCAGCAGCCATCCAGGGCTAGCGGACTACGAGCAGTACTTC. This translates into CASSHPGLADYEQYF.

This chain connects TRBV25-1 to TRBJ1-6; TRBD1 matches at 11 bases. Germline trimming cut 1 base from V and 8 bases from J; bases unmatched to any gene: 7. The CDR3 spans 17 residues. Per germline, CDR1 MGHDK and CDR2 SYGVNS. CDR3 coding DNA: TGTGCCAGCAGTGAATTTTTCACGGGACAGGGGGATTCACCCCTCCACTTT. Its translation: CASSEFFTGQGDSPLHF.

This chain links TRBV2 with TRBJ2-7, with 8 bases that match TRBD1. CDR3 size: 15 residues. Germline V gives CDR1 SNHLY, CDR2 FYNNEI. With 2 bases clipped from V and 4 bases from J, the junction kept 7 bases outside the gene matches. CDR3 DNA sequence: TGTGCCAGCAGTGAAAGGACAGGGACAGAGTACGAGCAGTACTTC. Translating it yields CASSERTGTEYEQYF.

J is TRBJ1-1 and V is TRBV28; D perhaps matches TRBD1 (5 bases). V was shortened by 4 bases and J by 6 bases, with 15 bases between the two germline ends. Per the germline V gene, CDR1 is MDHEN and CDR2 is SYDVKM. The CDR3 is made up of 14 amino acids. The CDR3 spells CASSSPGRTPEAFF. DNA of the CDR3: TGTGCCAGCAGTTCGCCAGGACGGACACCTGAAGCTTTCTTT. Supplemented by reference TRBV28 and TRBJ1-1, the full variable domain reads DVKVTQSSRYLVKRTGEKVFLECVQDMDHENMFWYRQDPGLGLRLIYFSYDVKMKEKGDIPEGYSVSREKKERFSLILESASTNQTSMYLCASSSPGRTPEAFFGQGTRLTVV.

CDR3 coding DNA: TGTGCCAGCAGTTTACAGGGGACAGATACGCAGTATTTT. It codes for CASSLQGTDTQYF. This rearrangement joins TRBV28 to TRBJ2-3; possibly TRBD1 for D (6 bases). CDR1 MDHEN and CDR2 SYDVKM come from the germline V gene. This CDR3 region has 13 residues. Trimming took off 2 bases at V and 3 bases at J, with 6 bases between the two ends.

This sequence joins TRBV5-1 and TRBJ1-3, with TRBD1 matching 7 bases. Per germline, CDR1 SGHRS and CDR2 YFSETQ. Unmatched junction bases numbered 6, after V lost 0 bases and J lost 0 bases. The CDR3 consists of 17 residues. The CDR3 reads CASSLGLGQSSGNTIYF. DNA for the CDR3: TGCGCCAGCAGCTTGGGGCTGGGACAGAGCTCTGGAAACACCATATATTTT. Full variable domain (remainder filled in from reference TRBV5-1 and TRBJ1-3): KAGVTQTPRYLIKTRGQQVTLSCSPISGHRSVSWYQQTPGQGLQFLFEYFSETQRNKGNFPGRFSGRQFSNSRSEMNVSTLELGDSALYLCASSLGLGQSSGNTIYFGEGSWLTVV.

The gene calls are TRBV29-1 and TRBJ2-5; D might be TRBD1 (5 bases). CDR1 SQVTM and CDR2 ANQGSEA come from the germline V gene. The CDR3 consists of 13 residues. Deletions cut 3 bases from V and 4 bases from J, with 12 bases between. The CDR3 sequence: CSVDGPGAETQYF. CDR3 DNA: TGCAGCGTTGACGGGCCTGGGGCAGAGACCCAGTACTTC.

This clone has only a few counts. This CDR3 is also generated by other DNA sequences in the sample. V gene TRBV6-1 combines with J gene TRBJ1-1, with 8 bases fitting TRBD1. CDR1 and CDR2 (germline): MNHNS, SASEGT. This CDR3 contains 13 residues. J gave up 4 bases and V 6 bases, and 4 bases lay outside the gene matches. The CDR3 region is CASRDRGGTEAFF. Here the CDR3 DNA reads TGTGCCAGCAGAGACAGGGGCGGCACTGAAGCTTTCTTT.

To note about this clone: The germline gene is not matched at one end of the junction; a read error may be the cause. The rearrangement joins TRBV7-7 to TRBJ2-3, with a possible D match to TRBD1 (6 bases). This CDR3 region has 14 residues. The germline CDR1 and CDR2 sequences are SSHAT and FNYEAQ (reference sequence). Written as DNA, the CDR3 is TGTGCTAGCAGCTTAGCAGGGGATGGAGATACGCAGTATTTT. It is translated as CASSLAGDGDTQYF.

V and J are TRBV5-3 and TRBJ2-5; maybe TRBD1 (6 bases). TRBV5-3 is known as an ORF, though its function is uncertain. Trimming removed 6 bases from V and 7 bases from J, with 19 bases in between. This CDR3 has 14 residues. The CDR3 is CARTGAYGTRTQYF. The CDR3 DNA is TGTGCCAGAACAGGGGCTTACGGGACCCGGACCCAGTACTTC.

This chain connects TRBV6-1 to TRBJ2-5; no clear D gene. The CDR3 spans 11 residues. Germline lookup yields CDR1 MNHNS and CDR2 SASEGT. V lost 7 bases and J 7 bases, leaving 10 bases between the germline ends. The CDR3, as DNA: TGTGCCAGCACCGGGTCGGGGACCCAGTACTTC. It translates to CASTGSGTQYF.

The gene calls are TRBV7-9 and TRBJ2-4, with D possibly matching TRBD2 (7 bases). In germline, CDR1 is SEHNR, CDR2 FQNEAQ (reference sequence). V lost 5 bases, J lost 9 bases, and 23 bases lay in between. This CDR3 comprises 16 residues. The CDR3 sequence is CASSHTRGGTWSIQYF. The DNA of the CDR3 is TGTGCCAGCAGCCACACCCGGGGAGGGACATGGAGCATTCAGTACTTC.

Here the CDR3 DNA reads TGTGCCAGCATCACGGGGGGCCGGCGAGAGACCCAGTACTTC. It specifies CASITGGRRETQYF. The chain uses TRBV6-5 and TRBJ2-5; possible D gene TRBD2, 7 bases. CDR3 length: 14 amino acids. Germline CDR1 and CDR2: MNHEY and SVGAGI. Trimming left V 7 bases short and J 4 bases short, with 16 bases between.

The chain carries TRBV5-1 and TRBJ1-1, with a tentative D call TRBD1 (5 bases). V was clipped by 0 bases and J by 8 bases, with 14 bases between them. Germline V gives CDR1 SGHRS, CDR2 YFSETQ. The CDR3 loop spans 14 amino acids. The CDR3 is CASSLAVGGGEAFF. In nucleotides, the CDR3 is TGCGCCAGCAGCTTGGCCGTCGGGGGAGGGGAAGCTTTCTTT.

The chain joins TRBV5-5 to TRBJ2-7, with D uncertain. CDR1 and CDR2 from the germline V gene are SGHKS and YYEKEE (reference sequence). Deletions cut 4 bases from V and 0 bases from J, with 11 bases between. CDR3 length: 14 amino acids. Here the CDR3 DNA reads TGTGCCAGCAGCCCCCAGACTCACTCCTACGAGCAGTACTTC. Amino acid sequence: CASSPQTHSYEQYF.

The chain links TRBV25-1 to TRBJ2-5; D is ambiguous. V was pared by 8 bases and J by 2 bases, with 15 bases between. This CDR3 has 14 residues. The germline V gene encodes CDR1 MGHDK and CDR2 SYGVNS. CDR3 residues: CASAPLSTQETQYF. The CDR3 DNA sequence: TGTGCCAGCGCCCCATTGTCCACTCAAGAGACCCAGTACTTC.

The rearrangement links TRBV6-6 to TRBJ1-1; possibly TRBD1 for D (6 bases). Germline V gene data show CDR1 as MNHNY and CDR2 as SVGAGI (reference sequence). V lost 5 bases to trimming and J lost 1 base, with 17 bases between them. This CDR3 region has 16 residues. This CDR3 reads CASSVYDRPPNTEAFF. The CDR3 DNA sequence: TGTGCCAGCAGTGTGTACGACAGGCCCCCGAACACTGAAGCTTTCTTT.

The chain joins TRBV7-8 to TRBJ2-7, with 8 bases aligning to TRBD1. The V and J ends lost 3 bases and 0 bases, in that order; junction bases with no gene match: 10. The CDR3 extends over 17 amino acids. Germline lookup yields CDR1 SGHVS and CDR2 FQNEAQ. The CDR3 protein is CASSFFSTGTGSYEQYF. The DNA for the CDR3 is TGTGCCAGCAGCTTTTTCTCTACCGGGACAGGCTCCTACGAGCAGTACTTC.

The chain couples TRBV5-4 to TRBJ2-3, with D possibly matching TRBD2 (5 bases). Germline-derived CDR1 and CDR2 are SGHNT and YYREEE (reference sequence). Trimming cost V 4 bases and J 8 bases, with 23 bases left between them. This CDR3 spans 16 amino acids. The CDR3 region has the DNA TGTGCCAGCAGCACACAGAACCTCCGGGAACCTCGTACGCAGTATTTT. It yields the protein CASSTQNLREPRTQYF.

This chain joins TRBV5-4 and TRBJ2-5; TRBD2 aligns across 7 bases. The J call may be faulty, since TRBJ2-7 better matches the DNA end. The germline V gene encodes CDR1 SGHNT and CDR2 YYREEE (reference sequence). There are 15 residues in the CDR3. The CDR3, as DNA: TGTGCCAGCAGCCGGCCTCTAGCGGACTCCTACGAGCAGTACTTC. Its protein is CASSRPLADSYEQYF.

The chain is built from TRBV9 and TRBJ1-6; possible D gene TRBD1, 5 bases. Trimming took 0 bases from V and 7 from J, leaving 20 bases between them. The germline gives CDR1 SGDLS, CDR2 YYNGEE. There are 18 residues in the CDR3. This chain's CDR3 is CASSVGGRGDWPNSPLHF. In DNA form, the CDR3 reads TGTGCCAGCAGCGTAGGGGGTAGAGGGGACTGGCCCAATTCACCCCTCCACTTT.

V and J are TRBV28 and TRBJ1-4; tentative D call: TRBD1 (5 bases). This CDR3 comprises 14 residues. In germline, CDR1 is MDHEN, CDR2 SYDVKM. Trimming removed 5 bases at V and 4 bases at J, with 11 bases between. The CDR3 sequence is CASSQQDINEKLFF. Here the CDR3 DNA reads TGTGCCAGCAGTCAACAGGATATTAATGAAAAACTGTTTTTT.

The genes are TRBV6-1 and TRBJ1-1, with a weak D call TRBD1 (6 bases). CDR1 and CDR2 from the germline V gene are MNHNS and SASEGT. Trimming pared 1 base from V and 10 bases from J, leaving 13 bases between. The CDR3 is made up of 13 amino acids. CDR3 DNA: TGTGCCAGCAGTGAAGGTAGGGACACAGTAGCTTTCTTT. This gives the protein CASSEGRDTVAFF.

The chain combines TRBV5-5 with TRBJ2-1; 7 bases agree with TRBD2. Germline trimming cut 0 bases from V and 3 bases from J; bases unmatched to any gene: 6. From germline, CDR1 is SGHKS and CDR2 YYEKEE (reference sequence). CDR3 length: 16 residues. The CDR3 reads CASSLAAGEVYNEQFF. The CDR3 DNA reads as TGTGCCAGCAGCTTGGCGGCGGGAGAGGTCTACAATGAGCAGTTCTTC. The entire variable domain, with the rest obtained from reference TRBV5-5 and TRBJ2-1, is as follows: DAGVTQSPTHLIKTRGQQVTLRCSPISGHKSVSWYQQVLGQGPQFIFQYYEKEERGRGNFPDRFSARQFPNYSSELNVNALLLGDSALYLCASSLAAGEVYNEQFFGPGTRLTVL.

The V call is TRBV6-5, the J call TRBJ1-2; weak D call: TRBD1 (5 bases). In germline, CDR1 is MNHEY, CDR2 SVGAGI. The CDR3 contains 14 residues. V was pared by 6 bases and J by 5 bases, with 16 bases between. CDR3 sequence (DNA): TGTGCCAGCAGCCGCGCGGGGGTCATTTATGGCTACACCTTC. The encoded protein is CASSRAGVIYGYTF.

The chain is built from TRBV6-1 and TRBJ1-6; 11 bases are shared with TRBD1. The V and J ends lost 2 bases and 2 bases, in that order; junction bases with no gene match: 5. The CDR3 totals 18 residues. Germline CDR1 reads MNHNS; CDR2 reads SASEGT. The CDR3 loop is CASSEMGQGGPYNSPLHF. The DNA for the CDR3 is TGTGCCAGCAGTGAAATGGGACAGGGGGGACCCTATAATTCACCCCTCCACTTT.

As to this clone: At the DNA level, this CDR3 is encoded by other sequences in the same sample as well. The CDR3 region has the DNA TGCGCCAGCAGCTTGCTAGCGGGAGGTCAAGAGACCCAGTACTTC. This codes for CASSLLAGGQETQYF. This chain joins TRBV5-1 and TRBJ2-5, with 11 bases fitting TRBD2. Germline V CDR1 and CDR2: SGHRS, YFSETQ. V lost 1 base, J lost 2 bases, and 1 base stayed unmatched. The CDR3 totals 15 residues. The variable domain in full, completed from reference TRBV5-1 and TRBJ2-5, reads KAGVTQTPRYLIKTRGQQVTLSCSPISGHRSVSWYQQTPGQGLQFLFEYFSETQRNKGNFPGRFSGRQFSNSRSEMNVSTLELGDSALYLCASSLLAGGQETQYFGPGTRLLVL.